This T cell receptor beta chain was recovered during a study of shared clonotypes between healthy human individuals. The overall study: Those who served as donors were a couple of women and a few men between the ages of 18 and 49.

Splitting the CD4+ cells yielded a CD45RA+ naive subset and a CD45RA-negative memory subset. Concerning this clone: No antigen is known for it.

Notes on the study in general: Across four donors, naive CD4 shared 5% to 6.5%, naive CD8 3% to 3.5%, memory CD4 roughly 2.5%, memory CD8 0.4%.

Produced via immunoSEQ multiplex PCR; TCRdb's table is partial and in-frame only. The table lists under 600,000 clones, about 96% of them singletons. Material for sequencing was naive CD4+ T cells sorted from blood. Documented subset: CD45RA+ positively selected. The sequence was collected from a woman aged 25 to 39 in good health.

The CDR3 DNA follows: TGTGCCAGCAGCCGATCGAGAGGGGGAGAAGCTTTCTTT. Its translation: CASSRSRGGEAFF. The chain recombines TRBV11-2 with TRBJ1-1; tentatively, D is TRBD1 (6 bases). Germline V gene data show CDR1 as SGHAT and CDR2 as FQNNGV. V lost 5 bases, J lost 8 bases, and 15 bases lay in between. The CDR3 length is 13 residues.